Listed below are T cell receptor beta chains from one sample, sequenced in a study of shared clonotypes between healthy human individuals. Generated by immunoSEQ multiplex PCR, the TCRdb table keeps only in-frame clones and is missing some. The sample shows some 2,400,000 clones, roughly 95% of them seen only once. The specimen was naive CD4+ T cells sorted from blood. The receptors here all came from a man aged 18-30 years in good health. Each CDR3 is given with its conserved first and last residue. D genes are given only for firm matches. The size entry is marked missing in some rows and otherwise reads once, few, many or a size class.

TGTGCCAGCAGTCGGGACACAGATACGCAGTATTTT	CASSRDTDTQYF	TRBV5-4	TRBJ2-3	-	-
TGTGCCAGCAGCTTGGGAACCCTTGTGGGGTACTCCTACGAGCAGTACTTC	CASSLGTLVGYSYEQYF	TRBV5-6	TRBJ2-7	-	-
TGTGCCTGGAGTGTCAGTGGGGACCCCTACCAAGAGACCCAGTACTTC	CAWSVSGDPYQETQYF	TRBV30	TRBJ2-5	few	-
TGTGCCAGCAGCGCACAGGGGGCTCGTTTGGCTTTCTTT	CASSAQGARLAFF	TRBV6-1	TRBJ1-1	-	TRBD1
TGTGCCAGCAGGAGACAGGGGAGCGATCAGCCCCAGCATTTT	CASRRQGSDQPQHF	TRBV6-6	TRBJ1-5	-	TRBD1
TGTGCCAGCAGCCCACGGGACAGGGCCTCCTACGAGCAGTACTTC	CASSPRDRASYEQYF	TRBV7-8	TRBJ2-7	-	TRBD1
TGTGCCATCACCGGAGGACTAGCGGGAGACTCCTACGAGCAGTACTTC	CAITGGLAGDSYEQYF	TRBV10-3	TRBJ2-7	-	TRBD2
TGTGCCAGCAGCTTGGGGTCTGACACTGAAGCTTTCTTT	CASSLGSDTEAFF	TRBV11-2	TRBJ1-1	-	-
TGCGCCAGCAAACCGCCCGTCCGGGTTAGGTACGAGCAGTACTTC	CASKPPVRVRYEQYF	TRBV5-1	TRBJ2-7	-	-
TGTGCCAGTAGTACCGGGACAGGCCTAAGGCTGGGCTACACCTTC	CASSTGTGLRLGYTF	TRBV19	TRBJ1-2	-	TRBD1
TGCGCCAGCAGCTCCCTTTCCCCAGATACGCAGTATTTT	CASSSLSPDTQYF	TRBV5-1	TRBJ2-3	-	-
TGTGCCAGCAGTGATACAGGGGTTTTAAGCAATCAGCCCCAGCATTTT	CASSDTGVLSNQPQHF	TRBV6-1	TRBJ1-5	-	TRBD1
TGTGCCAGCAGTTCCGACTATCTGAGCTCCTACGAGCAGTACTTC	CASSSDYLSSYEQYF	TRBV6-5	TRBJ2-7	-	-
TGCGCCAGCCACAGAGGTAGGGACAGGACTCTCCTAGCCAAAAACATTCAGTACTTC	CASHRGRDRTLLAKNIQYF	TRBV5-1	TRBJ2-4	-	TRBD1
TGTGCCAGCAAAACCGGACAGGGGAGGAATCAGCCCCAGCATTTT	CASKTGQGRNQPQHF	TRBV28	TRBJ1-5	-	TRBD1
TGTGCCAGCTCACAGGGACAGGTCTCGTACGAGCAGTACTTC	CASSQGQVSYEQYF	TRBV18	TRBJ2-7	-	TRBD1
TGTGCCAGCAGTAACTGGACTAGCGGGAGGGAGCAGTACTTC	CASSNWTSGREQYF	TRBV6-5	TRBJ2-7	-	TRBD2
TGTGCCATCAGTGAAAGGGGCCAGGGGCCCGGAGGGTCACCCCTCCACTTT	CAISERGQGPGGSPLHF	TRBV10-3	TRBJ1-6	-	-
TGTGCCAGCAGCTTAGCGCATGGCAACTACGAGCAGTACTTC	CASSLAHGNYEQYF	TRBV7-8	TRBJ2-7	-	-
TGTGCCAGCAGTGGGCCGGGGCGGCAGACCCAGTACTTC	CASSGPGRQTQYF	TRBV2	TRBJ2-5	-	-
TGCAGCGTTGAAGATTTTCCGAGCCACAGAATAGGCGGGGAGCTGTTTTTT	CSVEDFPSHRIGGELFF	TRBV29-1	TRBJ2-2	-	-
TGTGCCAGCAGTCTGACAGGGACCACCTACGAGCAGTACTTC	CASSLTGTTYEQYF	TRBV6-1	TRBJ2-7	-	TRBD1
TGCGCCAGCAGCTACCGGACAGGGGGTCTTTCAAACGAGCAGTACTTC	CASSYRTGGLSNEQYF	TRBV5-1	TRBJ2-7	-	TRBD1
TGTGCCAGCAGTGCCGCAGGCGGCACAGATACGCAGTATTTT	CASSAAGGTDTQYF	TRBV6-4	TRBJ2-3	once	-
TGTGCCATCAGGACTAGCGGGGGCTCTAGCACAGATACGCAGTATTTT	CAIRTSGGSSTDTQYF	TRBV10-3	TRBJ2-3	-	TRBD2
TGCGCCAGCAGCCGAACAGGGTACCAAGAGACCCAGTACTTC	CASSRTGYQETQYF	TRBV4-1	TRBJ2-5	-	-
TGTGCCAGCAGCTTGGTTCCAGGGGAGTCCGGAAACACCATATATTTT	CASSLVPGESGNTIYF	TRBV5-4	TRBJ1-3	-	-
TGCGCCAGCAGTGAACGACGGGGGAGCACAGATACGCAGTATTTT	CASSERRGSTDTQYF	TRBV10-1	TRBJ2-3	-	-
TGTGCCATCAGTGAGCGACCCGGGACAGGGGGAACGGGGTTACACACCTTC	CAISERPGTGGTGLHTF	TRBV10-3	TRBJ1-2	-	TRBD1
TGTGCCAGCAGCCGATTGCCAGGGGATCGTAGGATAGGCTACACCTTC	CASSRLPGDRRIGYTF	TRBV7-2	TRBJ1-2	-	-
TGTGCCAGCAGTGCTACGGACTTCTCAATAAGCTCTGGAAACACCATATATTTT	CASSATDFSISSGNTIYF	TRBV2	TRBJ1-3	-	-
TGTGCCAGCAAACAGGGCACTGAAGCTTTCTTT	CASKQGTEAFF	TRBV6-6	TRBJ1-1	-	-
TGTGCCAGCAAAAATTGGGGGGCCCTGGAAAAACTGTTTTTT	CASKNWGALEKLFF	TRBV2	TRBJ1-4	-	-
TGTGCCAGCAGCTTAGCGCTCAGGGACTCTGGAAACACCATATATTTT	CASSLALRDSGNTIYF	TRBV7-2	TRBJ1-3	-	-
TGTGCCAGCAGCGCCTACAGGGATGATTCACCCCTCCACTTT	CASSAYRDDSPLHF	TRBV27	TRBJ1-6	-	-
TGTGCCAGCAGCAGGGGTGGACCGTCCCAGGGGTCCTACGAGCAGTACTTC	CASSRGGPSQGSYEQYF	TRBV5-4	TRBJ2-7	-	-
TGTGCCAGCAGTTACATGGGGTTTGGCACAGATACGCAGTATTTT	CASSYMGFGTDTQYF	TRBV6-5	TRBJ2-3	-	-
TGTGCCAGCAGCAAAGGACAAGGCCAAGAGACCCAGTACTTC	CASSKGQGQETQYF	TRBV5-4	TRBJ2-5	-	-
TGTGCCAGCAGAGAGAGTGGGGGGTTCGTTGAACGCACTGAAGCTTTCTTT	CASRESGGFVERTEAFF	TRBV28	TRBJ1-1	-	-
TGTGCCAGCAGCCCGCCGGGGGATAACTATGGCTACACCTTC	CASSPPGDNYGYTF	TRBV6-5	TRBJ1-2	-	-
TGTGCCAGCAGCTTAGCCGGACAGGAATACGAGCAGTACTTC	CASSLAGQEYEQYF	TRBV7-9	TRBJ2-7	-	TRBD1
TGTGCCAGCAGCTTCCCCCCCAGAGGCACCGGGGAGCTGTTTTTT	CASSFPPRGTGELFF	TRBV7-2	TRBJ2-2	-	-
TGCAGCGTTGGTGGAGAAAACTCTGGAAACACCATATATTTT	CSVGGENSGNTIYF	TRBV29-1	TRBJ1-3	-	-
TGTGCCAGCAGCTCTCGGACTCTTATGAACACTGAAGCTTTCTTT	CASSSRTLMNTEAFF	TRBV7-9	TRBJ1-1	-	-
TGCAGCGTTTCCCAGGGTACCGGGGAGCTGTTTTTT	CSVSQGTGELFF	TRBV29-1	TRBJ2-2	-	-
TGTGCCAGCAGTTTTAGGATTCGGCTCTACGAGCAGTACTTC	CASSFRIRLYEQYF	TRBV28	TRBJ2-7	-	-
TGTGCCAGCAGCCTGGGACTTTTGGGGAATTCACCCCTCCACTTT	CASSLGLLGNSPLHF	TRBV6-6	TRBJ1-6	-	-
TGTGCCAGCAGCTTAGGGGAACTAGCGGGAGGGCCAAGGGATGAGCAGTTCTTC	CASSLGELAGGPRDEQFF	TRBV11-3	TRBJ2-1	-	TRBD2
TGCGCCAGCAGCTTGGGGACAGGGACCGCCGGGGAGCTGTTTTTT	CASSLGTGTAGELFF	TRBV5-1	TRBJ2-2	-	TRBD1
TGTGCCAGCAGCTTGGACACTGCTAGCACAGATACGCAGTATTTT	CASSLDTASTDTQYF	TRBV5-4	TRBJ2-3	-	-
TGTGCCACCAGCAGAGATTGGGGGGTGGAGACCCAGTACTTC	CATSRDWGVETQYF	TRBV15	TRBJ2-5	once	-
TGTGCCAGCAGCCCCGGCCCTGGCCGACAGCCCCAGCATTTT	CASSPGPGRQPQHF	TRBV7-9	TRBJ1-5	-	-
TGTGCCAGCAGAACTGACAGGGAGGGGGAGACCCAGTACTTC	CASRTDREGETQYF	TRBV27	TRBJ2-5	-	-
TGTGCCAGCAGTTGGGGCGATAATTCACCCCTCCACTTT	CASSWGDNSPLHF	TRBV7-9	TRBJ1-6	-	-
TGTGCCAGCAGCTTAGGGGGTACCGGGGAGCTGTTTTTT	CASSLGGTGELFF	TRBV11-3	TRBJ2-2	once	-
TGCGCCAGCAGCCTGACCCATACAGGAGGGGGCGATGACTACGAGCAGTACTTC	CASSLTHTGGGDDYEQYF	TRBV4-1	TRBJ2-7	-	-
TGTGCCAGCAGCGTAGGTATAGCGGGGGGCCCAGATACGCAGTATTTT	CASSVGIAGGPDTQYF	TRBV9	TRBJ2-3	-	TRBD2
TGCGCCAGCAGCGGACAGGACAGCCCTAATGAAAAACTGTTTTTT	CASSGQDSPNEKLFF	TRBV5-1	TRBJ1-4	-	TRBD1
TGTGCCAGCAGTGATCGAACAGGGGGCGAGCAGTACTTC	CASSDRTGGEQYF	TRBV25-1	TRBJ2-7	-	TRBD1